Below are 20 T cell receptor beta chains sequenced from a single sample in a study of blood T cells in healthy people across ages. For the second PCR, which ran for about 7 to 12 cycles, a sample-barcoded 5' primer and a J-beta primer mix were used. TCRdb independently ran MiXCR on the 5' RACE reads; one entry per CDR3 protein. The sample has around 2 million distinct CDR3 sequences, 39% seen once. Material for sequencing was blood. The receptors were gathered from a human donor in good health.

This rearrangement joins TRBV10-3 to TRBJ2-3; TRBD2 agrees at 10 bases. The V gene end was trimmed by 0 bases and the J gene end by 3 bases; junction bases not matched to a gene: 6. The germline gives CDR1 ENHRY, CDR2 SYGVKD. CDR3 size: 17 residues. CDR3 DNA sequence: TGTGCCATCAGTGAGTCGATCTCGGGACTAGCGACAGATACGCAGTATTTT. It encodes CAISESISGLATDTQYF.

The genes are TRBV11-3 and TRBJ2-7; D unresolved. Per germline, CDR1 SGHNT and CDR2 YENEEA. Trimming left V 5 bases short and J 4 bases short, with 12 bases between. This CDR3 has 13 amino acids. CDR3 nucleotide sequence: TGTGCCAGCAGCACCCTGGACGGTTACGAGCAGTACTTC. This codes for CASSTLDGYEQYF.

V is TRBV29-1 and J is TRBJ1-1; D uncertain. The CDR3 is made up of 13 amino acids. The V end lost 4 bases, the J end lost 0 bases, and 9 bases lay between the germline ends. Germline lookup yields CDR1 SQVTM and CDR2 ANQGSEA. CDR3 loop: CSVAASMNTEAFF. CDR3 DNA sequence: TGCAGCGTTGCTGCCAGTATGAACACTGAAGCTTTCTTT.

This clonotype was counted only a few times. The chain combines TRBV4-2 with TRBJ2-6; 8 bases match TRBD1. Germline V gene lookup returns CDR1 LGHNA and CDR2 YNFKEQ. V was clipped by 2 bases and J by 12 bases; unmatched bases: 21. CDR3 length: 19 residues. The DNA for the CDR3 is TGTGCCAGCAGCCAACCCCAGGGGGCGATCGGACTGGAAACCAGCGTCCTGACTTTC. Translation gives CASSQPQGAIGLETSVLTF.

V and J are TRBV7-2 and TRBJ2-7; D is possibly TRBD2 (8 bases). This CDR3 has 14 amino acids. Per the germline V gene, CDR1 is SGHTA and CDR2 is FQGNSA. The V end lost 5 bases, the J end lost 3 bases, and 14 bases lay between the germline ends. The CDR3 DNA is TGTGCCAGCAGCCGGGACAGCGGGGGCTACGAGCAGTACTTC. Translated: CASSRDSGGYEQYF.

V and J are TRBV19 and TRBJ2-2; D may be TRBD2 (7 bases). The V and J ends lost 6 bases and 6 bases respectively, with 20 bases between them. The CDR3 is 16 amino acids. Germline assignment: CDR1 LNHDA and CDR2 SQIVND (reference sequence). DNA for the CDR3: TGTGCCAGTAGCCATAGGGGGGGCGTTTGCGCCGGGGAGCTGTTTTTT. As protein: CASSHRGGVCAGELFF.

The V gene is TRBV20-1, the J gene TRBJ1-5; no reliable D call. Germline values: CDR1 DFQATT, CDR2 SNEGSKA (reference sequence). CDR3 length: 14 residues. V was pared by 3 bases and J by 3 bases, with 12 bases between. CDR3 nucleotide sequence: TGCAGTGCTAGTCCTGGGTGGGACAATCAGCCCCAGCATTTT. Translating gives CSASPGWDNQPQHF.

The rearrangement joins TRBV24-1 to TRBJ2-1; 7 positions agree with TRBD2. There are 17 residues in the CDR3. With 6 bases clipped from V and 7 bases from J, the junction kept 17 bases outside the gene matches. Germline V gene sequence: CDR1 KGHDR, CDR2 SFDVKD. The CDR3 sequence is CATSRGSWGGGFNEQFF. The CDR3 DNA is TGTGCCACCAGTAGAGGCAGTTGGGGCGGGGGATTTAATGAGCAGTTCTTC.

The V and J genes are TRBV29-1 and TRBJ2-5; 7 nucleotides align to TRBD2. TRBJ2-7 explains the end of the DNA better; the J call may be wrong. Germline V gene data show CDR1 as SQVTM and CDR2 as ANQGSEA. The CDR3 is 13 residues long. CDR3 in amino acids: CSVGVITGGEQYF. The CDR3 DNA reads as TGCAGCGTTGGGGTGATTACGGGAGGCGAGCAGTACTTC.

This clonotype occurred many times. V gene TRBV29-1 combines with J gene TRBJ1-1; 7 bases map to TRBD1. The junction had 2 bases not matched to a gene; V was cut back by 4 bases and J by 3 bases. This CDR3 has 12 amino acids. Germline values: CDR1 SQVTM, CDR2 ANQGSEA. The CDR3, as DNA: TGCAGCGTTGGAGACAGGGACACTGAAGCTTTCTTT. Encoded protein: CSVGDRDTEAFF.

The chain joins TRBV20-1 to TRBJ1-1, with D maybe TRBD1 (5 bases). Trimming took off 1 base at V and 2 bases at J, with 20 bases between the two ends. CDR1 and CDR2 (germline): DFQATT, SNEGSKA (reference sequence). The CDR3 length is 17 residues. The CDR3 region is CSARVHRGDLLNTEAFF. The DNA for the CDR3 is TGCAGTGCTAGAGTTCATCGAGGGGACCTACTAAACACTGAAGCTTTCTTT.

The CDR3 loop is CASSQGARLHQETQYF. The DNA of the CDR3 is TGTGCCAGCAGCCAAGGGGCTAGGTTGCACCAAGAGACCCAGTACTTC. The chain carries TRBV3-1 and TRBJ2-5; D is uncertain. Looked up from germline, CDR1 is LGHDT and CDR2 is YNNKEL (reference sequence). V dropped 1 base and J dropped 0 bases, with 12 bases sitting between them. The CDR3 covers 16 residues.

This clonotype appeared a single time. The chain recombines TRBV4-3 with TRBJ2-5; D remains unclear. The CDR3 is 14 residues long. Germline V gene data show CDR1 as LGHNA and CDR2 as YSLEER. V was clipped by 0 bases and J by 13 bases, with 18 bases between them. CDR3 nucleotides: TGCGCCAGCAGCCAAGATATGGGCGCCGGCGAGCGGTACTTC. Translation: CASSQDMGAGERYF.

The chain uses TRBV12-3 or TRBV12-4 and TRBJ2-1; no definite D call. Trimming left V 5 bases short and J 7 bases short, with 15 bases between. The CDR3 covers 14 residues. The CDR3 loop reads CASSPPSHNNEQFF. DNA of the CDR3: TGTGCCAGCAGTCCCCCATCCCACAATAATGAGCAGTTCTTC.

The chain carries TRBV7-3 and TRBJ2-1; the match to TRBD2 covers 15 bases. This CDR3 has 15 amino acids. The ends lost 4 bases at V and 8 bases at J; junction bases unmatched: 3. In germline, CDR1 is SGHTA, CDR2 FQGTGA. CDR3 loop: CASSWTSGGAYEQFF. The CDR3 DNA follows: TGTGCCAGCAGCTGGACTAGCGGGGGGGCGTATGAGCAGTTCTTC. The whole variable domain, remainder taken from reference TRBV7-3 and TRBJ2-1, is GAGVSQTPSNKVTEKGKYVELRCDPISGHTALYWYRQSLGQGPEFLIYFQGTGAADDSGLPNDRFFAVRPEGSVSTLKIQRTERGDSAVYLCASSWTSGGAYEQFFGPGTRLTVL.

This clonotype was observed at least ten times. The CDR3 coding sequence is TGCAGCGCCCGAGGGGCAGGGTCGGCAAACGAGCAGTACTTC. It translates to CSARGAGSANEQYF. This chain links TRBV29-1 with TRBJ2-7, with D perhaps matching TRBD1 or TRBD2 (5 bases each). The V end lost 7 bases, the J end lost 5 bases, and 21 bases lay between the germline ends. This CDR3 spans 14 amino acids. Per germline, CDR1 SQVTM and CDR2 ANQGSEA.

Concerning this clonotype itself: Since a much larger clone is just one base distant, this may be a read error. The V and J genes are TRBV7-2 and TRBJ2-7; tentative D call: TRBD2 (6 bases). This CDR3 region has 11 residues. Looked up from germline, CDR1 is SGHTA and CDR2 is FQGNSA. Written as DNA, the CDR3 is TGTGCCGGCAGCTGGGGACTCGAGCAGTACTTC. Its protein product is CAGSWGLEQYF.

This clonotype came up once. The rearrangement links TRBV4-1 to TRBJ1-2, with TRBD1 matching over 10 bases. The V and J ends lost 0 bases and 5 bases, in that order; junction bases with no gene match: 6. The germline CDR1 and CDR2 sequences are MGHRA and YSYEKL. This CDR3 contains 16 residues. CDR3 sequence reads: CASSQDSWTGGYGYTF. The CDR3 region has the DNA TGCGCCAGCAGCCAAGATTCCTGGACAGGGGGATATGGCTACACCTTC.

The rearrangement uses TRBV9 and TRBJ1-2, with 12 positions matching TRBD1. The J segment lost 8 bases and the V segment lost 4 bases, leaving 6 bases of the junction unmatched. This CDR3 contains 14 residues. Germline CDR1 reads SGDLS; CDR2 reads YYNGEE. The CDR3 nucleotides are TGTGCCAGCAGCATCGGGACAGGGGGCTGGGGCTACACCTTC. Translation: CASSIGTGGWGYTF.

The chain couples TRBV9 to TRBJ2-3, with unresolved D. CDR3 length: 14 amino acids. The germline gives CDR1 SGDLS, CDR2 YYNGEE. Trimming removed 4 bases at V and 4 bases at J, with 13 bases between. The CDR3: CASSHASRADTQYF. Here the CDR3 DNA reads TGTGCCAGCAGCCACGCATCGCGAGCAGATACGCAGTATTTT. The full variable domain, with the rest looked up from reference TRBV9 and TRBJ2-3, is DSGVTQTPKHLITATGQRVTLRCSPRSGDLSVYWYQQSLDQGLQFLIQYYNGEERAKGNILERFSAQQFPDLHSELNLSSLELGDSALYFCASSHASRADTQYFGPGTRLTVL.